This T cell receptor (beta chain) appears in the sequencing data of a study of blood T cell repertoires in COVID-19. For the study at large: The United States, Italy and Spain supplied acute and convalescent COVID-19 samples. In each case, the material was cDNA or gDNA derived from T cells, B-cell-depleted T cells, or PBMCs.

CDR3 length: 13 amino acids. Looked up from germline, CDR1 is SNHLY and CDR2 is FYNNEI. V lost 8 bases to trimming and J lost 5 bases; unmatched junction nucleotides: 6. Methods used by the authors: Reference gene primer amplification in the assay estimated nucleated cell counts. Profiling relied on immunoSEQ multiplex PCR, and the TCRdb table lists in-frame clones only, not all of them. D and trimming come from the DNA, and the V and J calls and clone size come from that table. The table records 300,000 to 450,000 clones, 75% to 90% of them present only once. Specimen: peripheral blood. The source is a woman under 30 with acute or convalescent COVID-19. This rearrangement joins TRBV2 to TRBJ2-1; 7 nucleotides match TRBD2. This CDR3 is CASRRDYNNEQFF. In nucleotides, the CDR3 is TGTGCCAGCCGCCGGGACTACAACAATGAGCAGTTCTTC.